This T cell receptor (beta chain) was identified in a study of lymphopenia after photon versus proton radiotherapy. Study-wide results and limits: Only patients who died were analyzed for survival; proton advantage is unproven.

The V gene's germline CDR1 is SGHTA and CDR2 FQGNSA. The CDR3 extends over 16 amino acids. Trimming took 3 bases from V and 6 from J; bases not matched to a gene: 6. Worth noting for this clone: What it binds is not known.

The assay was immunoSEQ multiplex PCR, and TCRdb's table has in-frame clones only and misses some. The top ten hold roughly 29% of the sample, which has about 50,000 clones, 65% to 85% seen once. Sequenced here: peripheral blood, sampled from a patient treated with photon-based radiotherapy. The V gene is TRBV7-2, the J gene TRBJ2-1; the match to TRBD2 covers 12 bases. The sequence derives from a man aged 50-59 years with gastric cancer. CDR3 loop: CASSFAGLAGTNEQFF. CDR3 nucleotide sequence: TGTGCCAGCAGCTTCGCCGGACTAGCGGGAACCAATGAGCAGTTCTTC.